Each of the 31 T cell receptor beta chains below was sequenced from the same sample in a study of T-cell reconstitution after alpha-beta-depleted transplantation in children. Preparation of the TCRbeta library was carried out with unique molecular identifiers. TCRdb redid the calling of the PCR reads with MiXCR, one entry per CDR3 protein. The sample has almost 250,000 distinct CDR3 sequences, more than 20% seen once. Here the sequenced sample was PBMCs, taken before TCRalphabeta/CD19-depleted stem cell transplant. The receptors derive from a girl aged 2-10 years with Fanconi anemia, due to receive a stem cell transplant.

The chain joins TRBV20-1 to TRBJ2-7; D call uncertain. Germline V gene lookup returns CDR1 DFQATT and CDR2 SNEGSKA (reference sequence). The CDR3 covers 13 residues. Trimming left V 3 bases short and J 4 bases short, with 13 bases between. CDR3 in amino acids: CSASPVIPYEQYF. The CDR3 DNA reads TGCAGTGCTAGTCCCGTAATTCCATACGAGCAGTACTTC.

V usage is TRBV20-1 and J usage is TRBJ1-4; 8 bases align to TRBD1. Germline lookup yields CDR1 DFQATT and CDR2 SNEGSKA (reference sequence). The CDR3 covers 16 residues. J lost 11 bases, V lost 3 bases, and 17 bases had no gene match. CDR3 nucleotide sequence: TGCAGTGCTAGGGCCATTACAGGGCTAACAGGGGGGAAACTGTTTTTT. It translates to CSARAITGLTGGKLFF.

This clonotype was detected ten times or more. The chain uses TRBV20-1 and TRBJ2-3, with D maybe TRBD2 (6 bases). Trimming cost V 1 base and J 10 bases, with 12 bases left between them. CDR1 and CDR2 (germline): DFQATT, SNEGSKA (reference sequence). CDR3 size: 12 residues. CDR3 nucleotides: TGCAGTGCTAGAGGACCGGGAGTTGCGCAGTATTTT. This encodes CSARGPGVAQYF.

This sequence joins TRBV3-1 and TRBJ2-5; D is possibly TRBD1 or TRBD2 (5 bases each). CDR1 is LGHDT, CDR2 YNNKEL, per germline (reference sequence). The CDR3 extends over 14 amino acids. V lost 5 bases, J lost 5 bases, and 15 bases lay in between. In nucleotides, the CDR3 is TGTGCCAGCAGCACGGGGACCAGACTGGAGACCCAGTACTTC. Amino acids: CASSTGTRLETQYF.

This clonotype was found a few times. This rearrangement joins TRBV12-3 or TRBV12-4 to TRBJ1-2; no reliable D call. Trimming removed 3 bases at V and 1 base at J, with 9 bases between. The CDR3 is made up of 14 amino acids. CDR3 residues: CASSFKEVNYGYTF. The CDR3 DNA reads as TGTGCCAGCAGTTTTAAGGAGGTTAACTATGGCTACACCTTC.

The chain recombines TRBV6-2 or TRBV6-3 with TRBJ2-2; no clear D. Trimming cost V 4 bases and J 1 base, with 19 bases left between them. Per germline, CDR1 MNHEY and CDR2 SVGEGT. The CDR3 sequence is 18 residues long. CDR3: CASSSSDKTPRNTGELFF. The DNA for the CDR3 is TGTGCCAGCAGTTCCAGCGACAAGACGCCGAGGAACACCGGGGAGCTGTTTTTT.

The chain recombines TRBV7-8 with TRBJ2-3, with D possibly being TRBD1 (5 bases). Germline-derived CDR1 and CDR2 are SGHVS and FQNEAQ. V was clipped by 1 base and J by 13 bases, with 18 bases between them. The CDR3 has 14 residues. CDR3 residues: CASSLEGAGLIKYF. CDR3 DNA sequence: TGTGCCAGCAGCTTAGAAGGGGCAGGGTTGATCAAGTATTTT. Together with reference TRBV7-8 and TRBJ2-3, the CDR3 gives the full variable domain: GAGVSQSPRYKVAKRGQDVALRCDPISGHVSLFWYQQALGQGPEFLTYFQNEAQLDKSGLPSDRFFAERPEGSVSTLKIQRTQQEDSAVYLCASSLEGAGLIKYFGPGTRLTVL.

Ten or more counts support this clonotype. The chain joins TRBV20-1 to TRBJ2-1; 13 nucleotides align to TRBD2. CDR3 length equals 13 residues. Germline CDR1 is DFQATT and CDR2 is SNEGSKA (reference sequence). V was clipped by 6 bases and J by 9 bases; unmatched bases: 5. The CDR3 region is CSAGTSGTGEQFF. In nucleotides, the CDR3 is TGCAGTGCCGGGACTAGCGGGACTGGTGAGCAGTTCTTC.

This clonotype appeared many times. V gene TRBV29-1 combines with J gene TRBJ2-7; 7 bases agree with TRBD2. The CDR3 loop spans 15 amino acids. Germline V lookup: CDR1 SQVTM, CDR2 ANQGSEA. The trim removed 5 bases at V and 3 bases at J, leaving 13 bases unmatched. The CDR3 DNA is TGCAGCGTTAAGTATGGGGGAGGGGCTATCTACGAGCAGTACTTC. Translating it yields CSVKYGGGAIYEQYF.

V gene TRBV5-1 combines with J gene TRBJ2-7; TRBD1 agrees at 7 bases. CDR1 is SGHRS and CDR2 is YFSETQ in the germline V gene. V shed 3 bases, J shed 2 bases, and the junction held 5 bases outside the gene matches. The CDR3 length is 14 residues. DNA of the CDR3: TGCGCCAGCAGCTCACACGGGACAGCCTACGAGCAGTACTTC. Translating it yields CASSSHGTAYEQYF.

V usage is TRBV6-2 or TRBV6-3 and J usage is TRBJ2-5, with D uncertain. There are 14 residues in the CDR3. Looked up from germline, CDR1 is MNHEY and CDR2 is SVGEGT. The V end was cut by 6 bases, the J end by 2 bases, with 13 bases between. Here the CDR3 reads CASSDLTAQETQYF. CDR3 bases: TGTGCCAGCAGCGACCTAACAGCGCAAGAGACCCAGTACTTC.

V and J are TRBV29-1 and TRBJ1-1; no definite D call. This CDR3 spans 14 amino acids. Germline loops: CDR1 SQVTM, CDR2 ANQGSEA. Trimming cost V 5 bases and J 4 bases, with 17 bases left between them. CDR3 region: CSVRRRTARTEAFF. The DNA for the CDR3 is TGCAGCGTTAGACGCCGGACGGCCCGCACTGAAGCTTTCTTT.

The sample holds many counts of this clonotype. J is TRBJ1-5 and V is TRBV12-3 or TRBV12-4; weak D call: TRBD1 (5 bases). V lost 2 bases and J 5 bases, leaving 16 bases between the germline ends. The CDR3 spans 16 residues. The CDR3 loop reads CASSLTVGHLDQPQHF. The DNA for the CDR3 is TGTGCCAGCAGTTTAACGGTGGGGCACCTAGATCAGCCCCAGCATTTT.

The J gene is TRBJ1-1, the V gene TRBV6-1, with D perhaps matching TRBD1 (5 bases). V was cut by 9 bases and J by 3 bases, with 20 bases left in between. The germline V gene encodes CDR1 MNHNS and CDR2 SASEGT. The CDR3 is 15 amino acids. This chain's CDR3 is CARWGQGRGDTEAFF. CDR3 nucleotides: TGTGCCAGGTGGGGTCAGGGTAGAGGGGACACTGAAGCTTTCTTT.

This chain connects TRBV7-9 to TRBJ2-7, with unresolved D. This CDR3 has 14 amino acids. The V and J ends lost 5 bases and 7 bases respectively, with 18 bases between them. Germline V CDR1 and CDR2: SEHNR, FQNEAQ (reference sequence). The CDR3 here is CASSPQAGPGEQYF. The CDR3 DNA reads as TGTGCCAGCAGCCCCCAGGCAGGACCTGGTGAGCAGTACTTC.

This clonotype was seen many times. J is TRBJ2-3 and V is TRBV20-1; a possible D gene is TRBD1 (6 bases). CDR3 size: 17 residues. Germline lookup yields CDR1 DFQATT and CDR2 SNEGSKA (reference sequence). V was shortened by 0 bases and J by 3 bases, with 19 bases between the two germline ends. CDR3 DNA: TGCAGTGCTAGAGATCCGACCGGGACACTTCGAACAGATACGCAGTATTTT. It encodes CSARDPTGTLRTDTQYF.

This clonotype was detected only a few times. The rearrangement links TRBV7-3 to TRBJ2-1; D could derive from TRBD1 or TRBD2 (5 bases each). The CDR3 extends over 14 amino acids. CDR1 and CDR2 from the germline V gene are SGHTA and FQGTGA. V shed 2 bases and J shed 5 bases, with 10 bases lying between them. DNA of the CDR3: TGTGCCAGCAGCTTACTGGGACCCCACAATGAGCAGTTCTTC. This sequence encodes CASSLLGPHNEQFF.

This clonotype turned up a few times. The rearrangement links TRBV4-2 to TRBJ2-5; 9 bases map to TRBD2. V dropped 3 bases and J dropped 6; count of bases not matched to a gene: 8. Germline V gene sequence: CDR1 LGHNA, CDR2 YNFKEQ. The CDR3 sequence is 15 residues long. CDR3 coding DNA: TGTGCCAGCAGCCATACGCGGGGGGGCCCAAAGACCCAGTACTTC. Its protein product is CASSHTRGGPKTQYF.

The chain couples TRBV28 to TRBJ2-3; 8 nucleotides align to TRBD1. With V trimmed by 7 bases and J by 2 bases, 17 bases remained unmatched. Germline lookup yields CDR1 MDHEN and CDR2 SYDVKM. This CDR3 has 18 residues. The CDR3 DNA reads TGTGCCAGCAATCCGGACAGGGTCTTCACGGCGGTCACAGATACGCAGTATTTT. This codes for CASNPDRVFTAVTDTQYF. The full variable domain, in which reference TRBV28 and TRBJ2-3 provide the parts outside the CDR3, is DVKVTQSSRYLVKRTGEKVFLECVQDMDHENMFWYRQDPGLGLRLIYFSYDVKMKEKGDIPEGYSVSREKKERFSLILESASTNQTSMYLCASNPDRVFTAVTDTQYFGPGTRLTVL.

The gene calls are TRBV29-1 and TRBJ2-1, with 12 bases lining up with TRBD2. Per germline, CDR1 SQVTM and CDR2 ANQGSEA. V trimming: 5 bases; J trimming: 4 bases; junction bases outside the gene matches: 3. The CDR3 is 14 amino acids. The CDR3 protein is CSVPGLAGYNEQFF. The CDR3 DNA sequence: TGCAGCGTTCCCGGACTAGCGGGATACAATGAGCAGTTCTTC.

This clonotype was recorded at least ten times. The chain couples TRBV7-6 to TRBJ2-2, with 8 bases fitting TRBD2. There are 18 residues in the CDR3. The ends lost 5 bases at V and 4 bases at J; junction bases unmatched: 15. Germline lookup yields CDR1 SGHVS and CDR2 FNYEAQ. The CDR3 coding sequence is TGTGCCAGCAGCCCACTTAGGAGAAGCGGGAGTTTCACCGGGGAGCTGTTTTTT. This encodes CASSPLRRSGSFTGELFF. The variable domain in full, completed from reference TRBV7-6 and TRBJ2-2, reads GAGVSQSPRYKVTKRGQDVALRCDPISGHVSLYWYRQALGQGPEFLTYFNYEAQQDKSGLPNDRFSAERPEGSISTLTIQRTEQRDSAMYRCASSPLRRSGSFTGELFFGEGSRLTVL.

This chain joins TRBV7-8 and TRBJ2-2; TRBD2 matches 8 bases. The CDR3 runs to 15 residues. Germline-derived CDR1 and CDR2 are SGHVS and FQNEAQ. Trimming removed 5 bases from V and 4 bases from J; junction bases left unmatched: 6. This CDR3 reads CASSLSLAGTGELFF. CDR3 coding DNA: TGTGCCAGCAGCCTAAGCCTAGCGGGCACCGGGGAGCTGTTTTTT.

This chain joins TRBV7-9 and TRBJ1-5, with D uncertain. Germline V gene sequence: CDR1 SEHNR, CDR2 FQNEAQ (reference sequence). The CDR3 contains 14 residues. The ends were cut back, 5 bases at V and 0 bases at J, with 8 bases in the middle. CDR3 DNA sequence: TGTGCCAGCAGCACCGTTGATAGCAATCAGCCCCAGCATTTT. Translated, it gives CASSTVDSNQPQHF. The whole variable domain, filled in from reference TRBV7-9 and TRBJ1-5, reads DTGVSQNPRHKITKRGQNVTFRCDPISEHNRLYWYRQTLGQGPEFLTYFQNEAQLEKSRLLSDRFSAERPKGSFSTLEIQRTEQGDSAMYLCASSTVDSNQPQHFGDGTRLSIL.

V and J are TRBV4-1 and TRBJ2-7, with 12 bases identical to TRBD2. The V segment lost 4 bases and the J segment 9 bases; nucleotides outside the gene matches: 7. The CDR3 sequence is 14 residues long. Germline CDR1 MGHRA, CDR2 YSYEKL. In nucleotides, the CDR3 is TGCGCCAGCAGCCCTAGCGGGAGGGCCTCTGGGCAGTACTTC. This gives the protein CASSPSGRASGQYF.

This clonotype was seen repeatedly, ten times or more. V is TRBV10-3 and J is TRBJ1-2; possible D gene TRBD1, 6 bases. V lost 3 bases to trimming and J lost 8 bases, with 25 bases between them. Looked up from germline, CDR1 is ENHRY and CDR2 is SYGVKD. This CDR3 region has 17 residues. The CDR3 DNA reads TGTGCCATCAGTGACCCCGGACAGAGCGACCTACTATGGGGCTACACCTTC. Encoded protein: CAISDPGQSDLLWGYTF.

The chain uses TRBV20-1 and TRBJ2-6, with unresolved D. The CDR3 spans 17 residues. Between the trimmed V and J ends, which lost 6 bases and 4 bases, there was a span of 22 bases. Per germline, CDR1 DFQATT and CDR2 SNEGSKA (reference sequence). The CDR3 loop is CSAEGPGFPLGANVLTF. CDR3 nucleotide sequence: TGCAGTGCAGAAGGTCCCGGCTTCCCTTTGGGGGCCAACGTCCTGACTTTC.

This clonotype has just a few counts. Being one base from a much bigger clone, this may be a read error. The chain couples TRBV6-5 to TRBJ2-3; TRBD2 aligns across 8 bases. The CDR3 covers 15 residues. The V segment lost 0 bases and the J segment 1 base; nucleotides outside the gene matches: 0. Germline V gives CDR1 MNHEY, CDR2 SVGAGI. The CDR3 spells CASSYSSGGTDTQYF. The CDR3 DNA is TGTGCCAGCAGTTACTCTAGCGGGGGCACAGATACGCAGTATTTT.

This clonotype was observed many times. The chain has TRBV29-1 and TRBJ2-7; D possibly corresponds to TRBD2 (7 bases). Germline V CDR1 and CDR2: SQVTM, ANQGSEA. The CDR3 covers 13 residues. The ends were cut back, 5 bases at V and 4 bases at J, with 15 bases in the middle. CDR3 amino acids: CSVRRGARYEQYF. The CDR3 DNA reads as TGCAGCGTTCGTCGGGGGGCCCGGTACGAGCAGTACTTC.

The CDR3 region is CSATRTSGSYEQYF. CDR3 in DNA: TGCAGTGCTACCAGGACTAGCGGCTCCTACGAGCAGTACTTC. The rearrangement uses TRBV20-1 and TRBJ2-7; 10 bases map to TRBD2. The CDR3 contains 14 residues. The J segment lost 0 bases and the V segment lost 4 bases, leaving 3 bases of the junction unmatched. Germline lookup yields CDR1 DFQATT and CDR2 SNEGSKA (reference sequence).

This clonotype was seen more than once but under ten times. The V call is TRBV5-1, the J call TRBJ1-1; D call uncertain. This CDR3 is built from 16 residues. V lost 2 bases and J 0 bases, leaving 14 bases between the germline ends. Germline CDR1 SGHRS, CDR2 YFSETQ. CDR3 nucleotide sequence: TGCGCCAGCAGCTTTTACCGCATCTCCCTGAACACTGAAGCTTTCTTT. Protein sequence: CASSFYRISLNTEAFF. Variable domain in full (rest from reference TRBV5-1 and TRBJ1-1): KAGVTQTPRYLIKTRGQQVTLSCSPISGHRSVSWYQQTPGQGLQFLFEYFSETQRNKGNFPGRFSGRQFSNSRSEMNVSTLELGDSALYLCASSFYRISLNTEAFFGQGTRLTVV.

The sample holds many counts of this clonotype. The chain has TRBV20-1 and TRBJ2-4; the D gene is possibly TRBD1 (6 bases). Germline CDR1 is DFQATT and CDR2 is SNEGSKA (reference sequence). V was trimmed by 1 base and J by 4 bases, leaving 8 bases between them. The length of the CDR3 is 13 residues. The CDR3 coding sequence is TGCAGTGCTAGAGGCACAGGGAAAAACATTCAGTACTTC. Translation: CSARGTGKNIQYF.